This T cell receptor (beta chain) is from a study of PD-1 blockade in mismatch repair-deficient tumors. For the study at large: Patients had around 11 mismatch repair-deficient cancer types and were previously treated and progressing. Study-wide results and limits: Tumor-resident clones, often absent from pretreatment blood, expanded after pembrolizumab and then contracted.

A few pembrolizumab responders had their TCRs sequenced. The CDR3 length is 15 residues. CDR1 and CDR2 (germline): SGHDN, FVKESK. V was cut by 0 bases and J by 1 base, with 9 bases left in between. About this clone: As yet, its antigen is unknown.

Using immunoSEQ multiplex PCR, the repertoire was profiled, and TCRdb retains in-frame clones only, with some absent. The sample carries about 100,000 clones, 70% to 85% recorded once. The source is an adult with mismatch repair-deficient cancer. The sequencing used peripheral blood, collected approximately 8 months after starting pembrolizumab. The chain links TRBV14 to TRBJ1-1; D is unclear. The CDR3 loop reads CASSQDSAANTEAFF. The DNA of the CDR3 is TGTGCCAGCAGCCAAGATTCGGCGGCGAACACTGAAGCTTTCTTT.